This TCR beta chain was sequenced in a study of beta chain features in type 1 diabetes. Study summary: Age and gender were similar between patients and healthy donors, as were cell yields. There were about 110,000,000 sorted cells examined across all samples. Whole-study results and caveats: All four CD4+ subsets of Type 1 diabetes patients contained TCRB CDR3s that were moderately but significantly shorter.

To note about this clone: Its antigen is not known.

The germline gives CDR1 SNHLY, CDR2 FYNNEI. Between the trimmed V and J ends, which lost 5 bases and 11 bases, there was a span of 19 bases. This CDR3 contains 15 residues. Expressed TCRB transcripts were sequenced because the isolated RNA had all been reverse transcribed beforehand. About 3.6 million reads was the average for naive, central memory and regulatory T cell samples. Profiling relied on immunoSEQ multiplex PCR, and the TCRdb table lists in-frame clones only, not all of them. The data hold roughly 240,000 clones, with about 14% observed a single time. The genes are TRBV2 and TRBJ1-6; D possibly corresponds to TRBD1 (5 bases). The sequenced material came from naive CD4+ T cells from blood. The sequence came from a woman aged 35 to 49 in good health. The CDR3 nucleotides read TGTGCCAGCAGTCGAGAAAACTCCGGGGGAACACCCCTCCACTTT. It translates to CASSRENSGGTPLHF.